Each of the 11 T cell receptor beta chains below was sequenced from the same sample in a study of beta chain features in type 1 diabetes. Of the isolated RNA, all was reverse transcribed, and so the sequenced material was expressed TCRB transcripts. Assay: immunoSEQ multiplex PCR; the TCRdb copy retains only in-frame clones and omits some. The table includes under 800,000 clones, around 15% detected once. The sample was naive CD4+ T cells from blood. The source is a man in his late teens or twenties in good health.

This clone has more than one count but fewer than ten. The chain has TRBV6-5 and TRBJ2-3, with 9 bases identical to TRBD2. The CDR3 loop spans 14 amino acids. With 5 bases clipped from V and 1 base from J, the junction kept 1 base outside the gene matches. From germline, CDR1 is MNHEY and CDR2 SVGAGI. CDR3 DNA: TGTGCCAGCAGTCGGACTAGCGGCACAGATACGCAGTATTTT. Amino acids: CASSRTSGTDTQYF.

CDR3 DNA sequence: TGTGCCAGCAGGGGACAGGGTATCACAGATACGCAGTATTTT. Protein product: CASRGQGITDTQYF. The chain carries TRBV2 and TRBJ2-3, with 9 bases lining up with TRBD1. Per germline, CDR1 SNHLY and CDR2 FYNNEI. V was pared by 6 bases and J by 2 bases, with 3 bases of the junction left unmatched. CDR3 length: 14 residues.

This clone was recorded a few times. This CDR3 reads CASRGDRGSVEQYF. The CDR3 nucleotides are TGTGCCAGTAGGGGAGACAGGGGGAGCGTCGAGCAGTACTTC. This rearrangement joins TRBV19 to TRBJ2-7; 9 bases line up with TRBD1. V lost 6 bases and J lost 6; bases outside the gene matches: 9. This CDR3 is 14 amino acids long. In germline, CDR1 is LNHDA, CDR2 SQIVND (reference sequence).

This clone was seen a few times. The CDR3 DNA follows: TGTGCCAGCAGTTACCCCGGGACAGGGGTCACCGGGGAGCTGTTTTTT. Translation gives CASSYPGTGVTGELFF. This sequence joins TRBV5-4 and TRBJ2-2; TRBD1 aligns across 10 bases. This CDR3 region has 16 residues. The V gene end was trimmed by 5 bases and the J gene end by 4 bases; junction bases not matched to a gene: 8. Germline values: CDR1 SGHNT, CDR2 YYREEE (reference sequence).

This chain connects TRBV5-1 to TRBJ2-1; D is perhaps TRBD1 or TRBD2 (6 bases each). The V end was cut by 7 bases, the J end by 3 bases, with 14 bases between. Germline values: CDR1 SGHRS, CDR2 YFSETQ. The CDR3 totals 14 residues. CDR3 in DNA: TGCGCCAGCGCGGGAAGGGGGTTCTACAATGAGCAGTTCTTC. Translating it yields CASAGRGFYNEQFF.

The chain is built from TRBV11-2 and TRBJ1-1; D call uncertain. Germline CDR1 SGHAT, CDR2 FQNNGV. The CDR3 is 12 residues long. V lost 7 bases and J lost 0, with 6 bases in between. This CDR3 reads CASTALNTEAFF. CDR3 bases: TGTGCCAGCACGGCTTTGAACACTGAAGCTTTCTTT.

In nucleotides, the CDR3 is TGCGCCAGCAGCCAAGGATTCGGGGTTAGCGGGAGATTGAGCGGCGGGCAAGAGACCCAGTACTTC. This encodes CASSQGFGVSGRLSGGQETQYF. The V gene is TRBV4-1, the J gene TRBJ2-5; 9 bases agree with TRBD2. The V gene end was trimmed by 1 base and the J gene end by 2 bases; junction bases not matched to a gene: 23. CDR1 MGHRA and CDR2 YSYEKL come from the germline V gene. The CDR3 length is 22 residues.

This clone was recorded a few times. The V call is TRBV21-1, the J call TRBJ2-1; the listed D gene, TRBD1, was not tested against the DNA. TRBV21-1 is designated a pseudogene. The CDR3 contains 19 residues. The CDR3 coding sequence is TGTGCCAGCAGCAAGGCGGCAGGGCAGGGTAGGGCCTCCTACAATGAGCAGTTCTTC. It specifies CASSKAAGQGRASYNEQFF.

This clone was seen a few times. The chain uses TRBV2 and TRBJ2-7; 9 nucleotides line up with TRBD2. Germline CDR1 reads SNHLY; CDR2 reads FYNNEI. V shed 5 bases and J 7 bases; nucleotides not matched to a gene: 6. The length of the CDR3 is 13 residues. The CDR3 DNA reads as TGTGCCAGCAGTCCTGGACTAGCGAGGGAGCAGTACTTC. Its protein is CASSPGLAREQYF.

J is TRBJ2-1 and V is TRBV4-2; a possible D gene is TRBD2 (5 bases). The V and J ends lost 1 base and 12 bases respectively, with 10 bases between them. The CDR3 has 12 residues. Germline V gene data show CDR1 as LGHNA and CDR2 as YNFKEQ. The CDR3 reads CASSQGESWQFF. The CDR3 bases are TGTGCCAGCAGCCAAGGGGAGTCTTGGCAGTTCTTC.

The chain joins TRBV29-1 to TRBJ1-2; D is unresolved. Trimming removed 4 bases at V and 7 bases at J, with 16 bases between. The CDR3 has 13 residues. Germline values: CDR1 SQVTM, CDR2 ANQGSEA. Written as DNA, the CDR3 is TGCAGCGTTGGCACCGACCCGTATAGTGGCTACACCTTC. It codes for CSVGTDPYSGYTF.